This TCR beta chain was retrieved from a study of blood T cell repertoires in COVID-19 (dated by TCRdb to about 2020). Regarding the research as a whole: Samples covering the acute and convalescent phases of COVID-19 were provided by collaborators in the United States, Italy and Spain. The prospective study material was composed of cDNA or gDNA derived from T cells, B-cell-depleted T cells, or PBMCs. Subjects who had been exposed to COVID-19, were actively infected with it, or had recovered from it provided the deeply sampled blood TCRbeta repertoires that made up the dataset. The repertoires were released in a freely available public database intended as a resource for research on the immune response to SARS-CoV-2. Samples came from the ongoing ImmuneRACE study (first 160 participants) plus 1,254 subjects from 6 global collaborators. The sample metadata nearly always contained a de-identified subject ID, COVID-19 status, age in years and sex. Where available, HLA class I and class II types were taken from metadata supplied by the sample provider and were not determined by assay-based typing. The paper as a whole reports these results and caveats: Clinical and demographic metadata were provided uncurated, with the amount varying by source and participant.

Concerning this clone itself: The antigen it recognizes is unknown. No much larger clone is present one base from it, and per-base qualities are unavailable.

The immunoSEQ Assay, a bias-controlled multiplex PCR, was used to amplify TCRbeta CDR3 regions from genomic DNA. Under the source paper's analysis protocol: The number of nucleated cells in each sample was estimated from the amplification of reference gene primers within the assay. To quantify the absolute abundance of each unique TCRbeta CDR3 rearrangement, sequence reads were collapsed and filtered. For each sample, productive Simpson clonality was calculated as the square root of Simpson's diversity index across productive rearrangements. TCRdb took over this immuneACCESS table, retaining in-frame rearrangements with V and J assigned. Such tables are incomplete; in checked studies, under half of the missing clones stem from an unresolved V gene, and the remainder is unexplained. That table supplies the V and J calls and clone size; D and trimming were determined from the DNA. Within this sample are about 380,000 clones, with 89% of them counted one time only. The top ten clones comprise about 1.2% of the sample.

V and J are truncated by 1 base and 2 bases respectively, leaving an intervening sequence of 8 bases. Spanning cysteine to phenylalanine, the CDR3 consists of 14 amino acids. The retained sequence is limited to the CDR3, 42 bases, with the frame set at the first base. The germline V gene supplies CDR1 SGHTS and CDR2 YDEGEE. Whole blood was collected in K2EDTA tubes by collaborating institutions according to the institutions' own protocols. For TCRbeta analysis, collaborators shipped samples in one of three forms: frozen whole blood, isolated PBMCs, or DNA extracted from either of those sample types.

What was sequenced was peripheral blood. The V and J segments used are TRBV5-8 and TRBJ2-3; too little of a D gene remains to name it. The TCR comes from a middle-aged man with acute or convalescent COVID-19. The nucleotide sequence is TGTGCCAGCAGCTTGTTTGGAGCCACAGATACGCAGTATTTT. Its translation is CASSLFGATDTQYF.